The following is a T cell receptor (beta chain) sequence with its context. Its specificity is unknown. This specimen belongs to a study of cytomegalovirus exposure and HLA in healthy donors. Notes on the study in general: The only immune exposure information that was available was CMV serostatus.

Vbeta (60) and Jbeta (13) primers were used in the PCR. This table comes from immunoSEQ multiplex PCR, and its TCRdb copy is limited to in-frame clones, with some not included. Recorded for this sample: 70,000 or so clones. The TCR sequence derives from a female donor in good health and CMV-seropositive. Sequences were obtained from PBMCs.

CDR3: CASSLFQTSGGPNEQFF. In DNA form, the CDR3 reads TGTGCCAGCAGCTTATTTCAGACTAGCGGGGGGCCCAATGAGCAGTTCTTC. The chain links TRBV11-2 to TRBJ2-1, with 13 bases lining up with TRBD2. Looked up from germline, CDR1 is SGHAT and CDR2 is FQNNGV. The CDR3 consists of 17 residues. J lost 6 bases, V lost 2 bases, and 7 bases had no gene match.